These 20 T cell receptor beta chains came from one sample sequenced in a study of blood T cells in healthy people across ages. Together with a sample-barcoded 5' primer, a J-beta primer mix was included in a second PCR lasting about 6 to 12 cycles. TCRdb passed the 5' RACE reads through MiXCR, listing each CDR3 protein once. The table lists around 1.1 million distinct CDR3 sequences, under 40% of them singletons. The sample was blood. The receptor set was obtained from a man younger than 35 in good health.

This clonotype was seen more than once but under ten times. J is TRBJ2-5 and V is TRBV4-2; TRBD1 aligns across 11 bases. The J call is uncertain, as TRBJ2-7 better fits the DNA end. In germline, CDR1 is LGHNA, CDR2 YNFKEQ. This CDR3 is built from 16 residues. In DNA form, the CDR3 reads TGTGCCAGCAGCCAAGAAAGGACAGGGGGCGGCTACGAGCAGTACTTC. As protein: CASSQERTGGGYEQYF.

The chain combines TRBV12-3 or TRBV12-4 with TRBJ1-2; a weak D match, TRBD1 (5 bases). V lost 3 bases and J 7 bases, leaving 9 bases between the germline ends. The CDR3 has 12 amino acids. CDR3 sequence: CASSLAGAGYTF. The CDR3 DNA follows: TGTGCCAGCAGTTTGGCCGGGGCTGGCTACACCTTC.

This clonotype was recorded only once. This rearrangement joins TRBV30 to TRBJ2-7, with unresolved D. Germline assignment: CDR1 GTSNPN and CDR2 SVGIG (reference sequence). Trimming took 3 bases from V and 7 from J, leaving 19 bases between them. The CDR3 is made up of 14 amino acids. CDR3 sequence: CAWRRRSMGNEQYF. As DNA, the CDR3 is TGTGCCTGGAGAAGAAGGAGTATGGGGAATGAGCAGTACTTC.

V and J are TRBV6-2 or TRBV6-3 and TRBJ2-7; D could derive from TRBD1 or TRBD2 (5 bases each). The V gene lost 7 bases and the J gene lost 0 bases, with 13 bases spanning the gap. The CDR3 covers 14 residues. Germline values: CDR1 MNHEY, CDR2 SVGEGT. CDR3 amino acids: CASTWDASSYEQYF. CDR3 DNA: TGTGCCAGCACGTGGGACGCGAGCTCCTACGAGCAGTACTTC.

This chain joins TRBV6-1 and TRBJ2-2; possible D gene TRBD1, 6 bases. V was trimmed by 5 bases and J by 7 bases, leaving 11 bases between them. The germline V gene has CDR1 MNHNS and CDR2 SASEGT. The CDR3 runs 13 residues. The CDR3 nucleotides are TGTGCCAGCAGTAACAGGGCCATCGGGGAGCTGTTTTTT. As protein: CASSNRAIGELFF.

The chain couples TRBV27 to TRBJ1-6; tentatively, D is TRBD1 (5 bases). V lost 6 bases to trimming and J lost 9 bases, with 15 bases between them. The CDR3 covers 14 residues. Looked up from germline, CDR1 is MNHEY and CDR2 is SMNVEV (reference sequence). The CDR3 reads CASREAGRASPLHF. The CDR3 nucleotides are TGTGCCAGCAGAGAGGCAGGGAGGGCTTCACCCCTCCACTTT.

As to this clonotype: This may be a read error: a much more frequent sequence differs by one nucleotide. V is TRBV24-1 and J is TRBJ2-3; tentatively, D is TRBD1 (5 bases). Germline CDR1 is KGHDR and CDR2 is SFDVKD. V shed 2 bases and J shed 11 bases, with 10 bases lying between them. The CDR3 totals 12 residues. DNA for the CDR3: TGTGCCACCAGTGATTCTCAGGGAATGCAGTATTTT. Its translation is CATSDSQGMQYF.

Of note for this clonotype: The junction departs from the called germline gene at one end, perhaps through a read error. CDR3 region: CIARDLGPEQYF. The DNA of the CDR3 is TGCATTGCTAGAGATCTAGGGCCCGAGCAGTACTTC. This rearrangement joins TRBV20-1 to TRBJ2-7; the D is unclear. CDR3 length: 12 amino acids. Germline assignment: CDR1 DFQATT and CDR2 SNEGSKA (reference sequence).

This clonotype was detected only a few times. The chain is built from TRBV6-5 and TRBJ2-1, with TRBD2 matching 11 bases. This CDR3 is built from 15 residues. Per the germline V gene, CDR1 is MNHEY and CDR2 is SVGAGI. The V and J ends lost 6 bases and 3 bases, in that order; junction bases with no gene match: 4. The CDR3 sequence: CASRLGLAVYNEQFF. As DNA, the CDR3 is TGTGCCAGCAGGCTGGGACTAGCGGTCTACAATGAGCAGTTCTTC.

A few counts support this clonotype. This chain joins TRBV27 and TRBJ1-1, with D unresolved. V dropped 6 bases and J dropped 1 base, with 15 bases sitting between them. The CDR3 runs 15 residues. The V gene's germline CDR1 is MNHEY and CDR2 SMNVEV (reference sequence). DNA of the CDR3: TGTGCCAGCAGCGGCATAGGTCTGGGGAACACTGAAGCTTTCTTT. Protein sequence: CASSGIGLGNTEAFF.

CDR3 protein: CSAPVPGRVYEQYF. CDR3 nucleotide sequence: TGCAGTGCTCCCGTCCCCGGGAGGGTGTACGAGCAGTACTTC. V is TRBV20-1 and J is TRBJ2-7; 8 bases are a match to TRBD2. Trimming removed 5 bases from V and 4 bases from J; junction bases left unmatched: 10. Germline V gives CDR1 DFQATT, CDR2 SNEGSKA (reference sequence). The CDR3 sequence is 14 residues long.

Note on this clonotype: A read error may produce the germline difference seen at one junction end. The genes are TRBV4-3 and TRBJ2-3; D may be TRBD2 (6 bases). The CDR3 runs 16 residues. Germline V lookup: CDR1 LGHNA, CDR2 YSLEER. The CDR3 nucleotides are TGCGCCAGCAGCGCGGGTGGGGGTAGCGGCACATATACGCAGTATTTT. Translating gives CASSAGGGSGTYTQYF.

The sample holds a few counts of this clonotype. The chain recombines TRBV7-9 with TRBJ2-5, with D possibly TRBD2 on 6 matching bases. This CDR3 region has 17 residues. Trimming took 2 bases from V and 2 from J, leaving 18 bases between them. Germline assignment: CDR1 SEHNR and CDR2 FQNEAQ (reference sequence). The CDR3 sequence is CASSLLVGGMPQETQYF. As DNA, the CDR3 is TGTGCCAGCAGCTTACTTGTCGGGGGTATGCCGCAAGAGACCCAGTACTTC.

This clonotype has more than one count but fewer than ten. The chain recombines TRBV20-1 with TRBJ2-7, with a weak D call TRBD1 (6 bases). The germline V gene has CDR1 DFQATT and CDR2 SNEGSKA (reference sequence). Trimming took off 4 bases at V and 5 bases at J, with 9 bases between the two ends. The length of the CDR3 is 11 residues. The CDR3 spells CSATQGNEQYF. CDR3 DNA: TGCAGTGCTACCCAGGGGAACGAGCAGTACTTC.

The chain is built from TRBV7-9 and TRBJ2-3, with D possibly TRBD1 on 6 matching bases. The CDR3 contains 18 residues. Per germline, CDR1 SEHNR and CDR2 FQNEAQ (reference sequence). V was pared by 3 bases and J by 0 bases, with 19 bases between. The CDR3 DNA sequence: TGTGCCAGCAGCTTTGGCCCTAGGGGGTCCTCTAGCACAGATACGCAGTATTTT. Encoded protein: CASSFGPRGSSSTDTQYF.

This clonotype was counted at least ten times. The chain uses TRBV14 and TRBJ2-1, with unresolved D. CDR1 SGHDN and CDR2 FVKESK come from the germline V gene. There are 13 residues in the CDR3. Trimming shortened V by 0 bases and J by 5 bases, and 5 bases separated the two germline ends. The CDR3: CASSQEWDNEQFF. CDR3 in DNA: TGTGCCAGCAGCCAAGAGTGGGACAATGAGCAGTTCTTC. The full variable domain, rest sourced from reference TRBV14 and TRBJ2-1, is EAGVTQFPSHSVIEKGQTVTLRCDPISGHDNLYWYRRVMGKEIKFLLHFVKESKQDESGMPNNRFLAERTGGTYSTLKVQPAELEDSGVYFCASSQEWDNEQFFGPGTRLTVL.

The rearrangement joins TRBV4-2 to TRBJ2-1; TRBD2 might be the D (6 bases). Germline assignment: CDR1 LGHNA and CDR2 YNFKEQ. Trimming took 0 bases from V and 1 from J, leaving 19 bases between them. The CDR3 sequence is 19 residues long. DNA for the CDR3: TGTGCCAGCAGCCAAGATGGCGGGGTCAACGCGGGGTCCTACAATGAGCAGTTCTTC. It codes for CASSQDGGVNAGSYNEQFF.

Ten or more counts support this clonotype. The chain recombines TRBV29-1 with TRBJ1-5; D is unresolved. Germline V gene lookup returns CDR1 SQVTM and CDR2 ANQGSEA. This CDR3 region has 12 residues. The V and J ends lost 5 bases and 5 bases respectively, with 10 bases between them. This CDR3 is CSVLLADQPQHF. The CDR3 DNA sequence: TGCAGCGTTCTCTTGGCCGATCAGCCCCAGCATTTT.

Here the CDR3 reads CASSLGLGIYNEQFF. CDR3 DNA: TGTGCCAGCAGCTTAGGCCTGGGCATTTACAATGAGCAGTTCTTC. The chain employs TRBV13 and TRBJ2-1; D gene uncertain. This CDR3 comprises 15 residues. Germline V lookup: CDR1 PRHDT, CDR2 FYEKMQ (reference sequence). V was pared by 0 bases and J by 4 bases, with 10 bases between.

The V call is TRBV7-9, the J call TRBJ1-2; D is unclear. CDR1 and CDR2 (germline): SEHNR, FQNEAQ (reference sequence). V gave up 3 bases and J gave up 3 bases, with 11 bases separating them. This CDR3 has 14 residues. The CDR3 sequence is CASSFPGLDYGYTF. The CDR3 region has the DNA TGTGCCAGCAGCTTCCCGGGGTTGGACTATGGCTACACCTTC.